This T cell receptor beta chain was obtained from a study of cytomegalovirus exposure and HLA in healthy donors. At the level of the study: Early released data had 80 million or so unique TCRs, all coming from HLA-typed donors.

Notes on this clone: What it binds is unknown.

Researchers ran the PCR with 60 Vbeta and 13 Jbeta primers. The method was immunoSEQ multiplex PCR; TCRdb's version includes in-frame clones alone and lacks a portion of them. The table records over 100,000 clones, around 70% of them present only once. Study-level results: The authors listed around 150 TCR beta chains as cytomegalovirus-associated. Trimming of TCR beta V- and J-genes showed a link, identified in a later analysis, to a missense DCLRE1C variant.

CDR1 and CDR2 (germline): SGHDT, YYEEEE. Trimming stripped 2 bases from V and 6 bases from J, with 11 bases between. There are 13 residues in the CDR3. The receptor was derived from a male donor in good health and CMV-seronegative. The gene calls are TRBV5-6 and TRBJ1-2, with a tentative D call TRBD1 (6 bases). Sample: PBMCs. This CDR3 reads CASSLGRGDGYTF. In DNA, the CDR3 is TGTGCCAGCAGCTTAGGCAGGGGCGATGGCTACACCTTC. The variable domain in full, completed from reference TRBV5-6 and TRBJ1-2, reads DAGVTQSPTHLIKTRGQQVTLRCSPKSGHDTVSWYQQALGQGPQFIFQYYEEEERQRGNFPDRFSGHQFPNYSSELNVNALLLGDSALYLCASSLGRGDGYTFGSGTRLTVV.